The entry below describes one T cell receptor beta chain. No antigen is known for it. This specimen comes from a study of human thymus T cells. Only in-frame clones appear in the TCRdb table, and some are missing; sequencing was by immunoSEQ multiplex PCR. The repertoire has roughly 77,000 clones, roughly 94% of them found once; the top ten carry under 0.04%. Corrective cardiac surgery supplied the resected thymus tissue. Study-wide results and limits: Among thymic and blood repertoires, usage of V and J genes appeared biased. Thymic TCR repertoires of unrelated people reportedly overlapped highly.

The sample taken for sequencing was thymus tissue. This TCR was recovered from a girl less than two years old with a congenital heart defect but otherwise immunologically healthy.

CDR3 sequence: CASIQTSGGLDEQFF. The CDR3 nucleotides are TGTGCCAGCATTCAGACTAGCGGGGGTCTGGATGAGCAGTTCTTC. The chain joins TRBV27 to TRBJ2-1; 12 bases map to TRBD2. The J segment lost 8 bases and the V segment lost 7 bases, leaving 9 bases of the junction unmatched. Germline values: CDR1 MNHEY, CDR2 SMNVEV (reference sequence). This CDR3 is 15 amino acids long.